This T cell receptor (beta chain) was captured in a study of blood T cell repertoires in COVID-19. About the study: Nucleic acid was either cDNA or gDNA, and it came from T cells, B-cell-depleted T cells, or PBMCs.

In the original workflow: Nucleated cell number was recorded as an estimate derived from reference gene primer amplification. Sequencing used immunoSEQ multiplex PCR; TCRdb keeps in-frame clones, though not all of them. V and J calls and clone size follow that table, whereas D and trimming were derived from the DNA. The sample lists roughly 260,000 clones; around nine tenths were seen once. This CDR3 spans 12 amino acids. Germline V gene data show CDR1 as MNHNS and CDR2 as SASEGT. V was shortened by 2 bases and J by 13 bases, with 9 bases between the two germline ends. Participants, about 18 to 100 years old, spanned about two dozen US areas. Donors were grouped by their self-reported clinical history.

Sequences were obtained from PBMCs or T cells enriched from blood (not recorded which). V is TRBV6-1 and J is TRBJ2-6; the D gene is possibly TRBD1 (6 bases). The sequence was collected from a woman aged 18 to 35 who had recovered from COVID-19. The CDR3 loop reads CASSETGKVLTF. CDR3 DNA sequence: TGTGCCAGCAGTGAAACAGGGAAGGTCCTGACTTTC.